The entry below describes one TCR beta chain. The CDR3 is made up of 14 amino acids. V was trimmed by 1 base and J by 4 bases, leaving 9 bases between them. The V gene's germline CDR1 is SGHTA and CDR2 FQGTGA. Authors' analysis steps: Counts of nucleated cells, estimated from reference gene primer amplification, were obtained. Profiled with immunoSEQ multiplex PCR; TCRdb holds only in-frame clones, not every one. That table is the source of V, J and clone size, and D and trimming were worked out from the DNA. The profile covers roughly 77,000 clones, with approximately 90% appearing a single time and approximately 6.3% taken by the ten largest. These data are taken from a study of blood T cell repertoires in COVID-19. As for the study in general: Samples taken during acute and convalescent COVID-19 were collected in the United States, Italy and Spain. T cells, B-cell-depleted T cells, or PBMCs provided the cDNA or gDNA that served as material.

Sequenced sample: peripheral blood. The chain combines TRBV7-3 with TRBJ2-3; D may be TRBD2 (5 bases). The sequence was obtained from a woman older than 75 with active COVID-19. CDR3 DNA: TGTGCCAGCAGCTTAAACGGGATACCAGATACGCAGTATTTT. This encodes CASSLNGIPDTQYF.